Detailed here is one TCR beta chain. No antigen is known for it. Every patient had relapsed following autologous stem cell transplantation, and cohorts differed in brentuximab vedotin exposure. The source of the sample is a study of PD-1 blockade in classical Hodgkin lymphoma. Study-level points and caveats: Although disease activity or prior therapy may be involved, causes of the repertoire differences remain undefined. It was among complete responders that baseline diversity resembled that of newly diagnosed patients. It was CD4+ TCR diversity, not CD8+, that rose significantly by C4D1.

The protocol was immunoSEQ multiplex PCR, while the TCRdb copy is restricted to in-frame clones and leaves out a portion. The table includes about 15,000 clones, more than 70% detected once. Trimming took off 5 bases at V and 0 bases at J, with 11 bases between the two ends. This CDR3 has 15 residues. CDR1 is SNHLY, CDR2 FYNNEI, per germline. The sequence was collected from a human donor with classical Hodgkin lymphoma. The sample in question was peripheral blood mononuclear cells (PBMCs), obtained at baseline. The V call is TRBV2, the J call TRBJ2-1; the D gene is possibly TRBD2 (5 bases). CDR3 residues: CASSYKRFSYNEQFF. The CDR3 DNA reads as TGTGCCAGCAGTTACAAGCGGTTCTCCTACAATGAGCAGTTCTTC.